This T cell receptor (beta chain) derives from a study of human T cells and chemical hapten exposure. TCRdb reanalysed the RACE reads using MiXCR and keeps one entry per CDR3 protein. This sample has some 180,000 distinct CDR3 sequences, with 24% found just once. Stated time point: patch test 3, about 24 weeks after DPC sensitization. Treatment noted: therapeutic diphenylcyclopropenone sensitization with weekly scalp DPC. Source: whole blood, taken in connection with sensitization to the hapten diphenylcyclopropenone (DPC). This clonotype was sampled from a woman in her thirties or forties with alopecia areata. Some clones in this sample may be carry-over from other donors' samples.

CDR3 coding DNA: TGTGCCAGAAGCTTGGCCGGAGGGGCGTTCCCCGCTGGGAATGAGCAGTTCTTC. Translation gives CARSLAGGAFPAGNEQFF. The chain employs TRBV5-3 and TRBJ2-1; maybe TRBD2 (6 bases). TRBV5-3 is noted as an ORF with a role that remains uncertain. The CDR3 sequence is 18 residues long. V lost 0 bases to trimming and J lost 7 bases, with 23 bases between them.